Presented here are 17 T cell receptor beta chains from one specimen sequenced in a study of cytomegalovirus exposure and HLA in healthy donors. 60 Vbeta and 13 Jbeta primers were used in PCR. Only in-frame clones appear in the TCRdb table, and some are missing; sequencing was by immunoSEQ multiplex PCR. This sample carries about 130,000 clones, roughly two thirds of them seen once, and the ten largest clones take 1.6%. The material sequenced was PBMCs. The receptor set was obtained from a man aged 25 to 40 in good health and CMV-seropositive.

The genes are TRBV12-5 and TRBJ2-1; the D gene is possibly TRBD2 (7 bases). In germline, CDR1 is LGHNT, CDR2 FRNRAP. This CDR3 contains 15 residues. V was clipped by 6 bases and J by 5 bases, with 17 bases between them. The CDR3 bases are TGTGCTAGTGGATTCGCGAGCGGGACAAACAATGAGCAGTTCTTC. As protein: CASGFASGTNNEQFF.

In this sample, this clone turned up a few times. J is TRBJ2-7 and V is TRBV5-4; 7 bases align to TRBD2. V lost 3 bases and J lost 0; bases outside the gene matches: 0. Germline V gene sequence: CDR1 SGHNT, CDR2 YYREEE (reference sequence). This CDR3 is built from 13 residues. The CDR3 reads CASSWDYSYEQYF. CDR3 coding DNA: TGTGCCAGCAGCTGGGACTACTCCTACGAGCAGTACTTC.

This clone has just a few counts. This chain links TRBV19 with TRBJ2-2; maybe TRBD2 (5 bases). The V end was cut by 4 bases, the J end by 3 bases, with 12 bases between. The CDR3 runs to 15 residues. In germline, CDR1 is LNHDA, CDR2 SQIVND (reference sequence). CDR3 bases: TGTGCCAGTAGTAGCGAGGGCCGGGACACCGGGGAGCTGTTTTTT. As protein: CASSSEGRDTGELFF. The full variable domain, with the rest looked up from reference TRBV19 and TRBJ2-2, is DGGITQSPKYLFRKEGQNVTLSCEQNLNHDAMYWYRQDPGQGLRLIYYSQIVNDFQKGDIAEGYSVSREKKESFPLTVTSAQKNPTAFYLCASSSEGRDTGELFFGEGSRLTVL.

CDR3 residues: CAISEDSNTGELFF. CDR3 DNA: TGTGCCATCAGTGAGGACAGTAACACCGGGGAGCTGTTTTTT. This rearrangement joins TRBV10-3 to TRBJ2-2; TRBD1 might be the D (5 bases). Per germline, CDR1 ENHRY and CDR2 SYGVKD. CDR3 length: 14 amino acids. V gave up 2 bases and J gave up 2 bases, with 6 bases separating them.

The rearrangement joins TRBV7-9 to TRBJ2-3; 12 bases are a match to TRBD2. Germline V gives CDR1 SEHNR, CDR2 FQNEAQ (reference sequence). This CDR3 contains 18 residues. The trim removed 0 bases at V and 11 bases at J, leaving 15 bases unmatched. In DNA form, the CDR3 reads TGTGCCAGCAGCTTAGCGCGTCTAGCGGGAGGGCCGGGCGCTGAGCAGTATTTT. Its translation is CASSLARLAGGPGAEQYF.

V usage is TRBV5-1 and J usage is TRBJ2-7, with D tentatively TRBD1 (5 bases). Deletions cut 2 bases from V and 4 bases from J, with 10 bases between. Germline V gene data show CDR1 as SGHRS and CDR2 as YFSETQ. The CDR3 consists of 13 residues. The DNA for the CDR3 is TGCGCCAGCAGCTTAGGCAGGGCATACGAGCAGTACTTC. Amino acid sequence: CASSLGRAYEQYF.

This clone has just a few counts. The chain recombines TRBV7-2 with TRBJ2-4; 14 bases match TRBD2. The germline V gene has CDR1 SGHTA and CDR2 FQGNSA. The trim removed 7 bases at V and 8 bases at J, leaving 10 bases unmatched. The CDR3 runs to 16 residues. The CDR3 reads CASTTGLAGVGDIQYF. The CDR3 DNA is TGTGCCAGCACCACGGGACTAGCGGGAGTGGGAGACATTCAGTACTTC. The full variable domain, with the rest looked up from reference TRBV7-2 and TRBJ2-4, is GAGVSQSPSNKVTEKGKDVELRCDPISGHTALYWYRQSLGQGLEFLIYFQGNSAPDKSGLPSDRFSAERTGGSVSTLTIQRTQQEDSAVYLCASTTGLAGVGDIQYFGAGTRLSVL.

V gene TRBV28 combines with J gene TRBJ1-5, with 8 bases matching TRBD1. CDR3 length equals 16 residues. J lost 5 bases, V lost 3 bases, and 9 bases had no gene match. Germline CDR1 reads MDHEN; CDR2 reads SYDVKM. The CDR3 loop reads CASSFNGQGDHQPQHF. CDR3 DNA sequence: TGTGCCAGCAGTTTTAATGGACAGGGTGACCATCAGCCCCAGCATTTT.

CDR3: CASSSDSSYEQYF. The CDR3 nucleotides read TGCGCCAGCAGCTCGGACAGCTCCTACGAGCAGTACTTC. V and J are TRBV5-1 and TRBJ2-7; perhaps TRBD1 as D (6 bases). V was clipped by 3 bases and J by 0 bases, with 7 bases between them. The CDR3 runs 13 residues. Germline CDR1 and CDR2: SGHRS and YFSETQ.

This clone was seen a few times. The chain joins TRBV6-5 to TRBJ2-5; a possible D gene is TRBD2 (7 bases). With the DNA end fitting TRBJ2-7 better, the J assignment may be wrong. Germline values: CDR1 MNHEY, CDR2 SVGAGI. This CDR3 contains 15 residues. The CDR3 reads CASSYGRGGPYEQYF. CDR3 sequence (DNA): TGTGCCAGCAGTTATGGAAGGGGGGGACCGTACGAGCAGTACTTC.

The chain carries TRBV5-4 and TRBJ1-6, with D maybe TRBD1 (5 bases). Trimming pared 4 bases from V and 10 bases from J, leaving 15 bases between. This CDR3 has 14 residues. Germline V gene lookup returns CDR1 SGHNT and CDR2 YYREEE (reference sequence). CDR3 loop: CASSTRTPGSPLHF. The CDR3 DNA follows: TGTGCCAGCAGCACCAGGACCCCAGGGTCACCCCTCCACTTT.

A few counts support this clone. The chain links TRBV5-1 to TRBJ2-7; 8 nucleotides agree with TRBD2. Per germline, CDR1 SGHRS and CDR2 YFSETQ. Germline trimming cut 0 bases from V and 3 bases from J; bases unmatched to any gene: 14. The CDR3 spans 18 residues. This CDR3 reads CASSLARESGSLNYEQYF. The CDR3 bases are TGCGCCAGCAGCTTGGCCCGTGAGAGCGGGAGTCTCAACTACGAGCAGTACTTC.

The J gene is TRBJ2-3, the V gene TRBV28; 8 bases match TRBD2. Looked up from germline, CDR1 is MDHEN and CDR2 is SYDVKM. There are 18 residues in the CDR3. The V gene end was trimmed by 2 bases and the J gene end by 2 bases; junction bases not matched to a gene: 12. CDR3 in amino acids: CASSLTPPGGAYTDTQYF. In nucleotides, the CDR3 is TGTGCCAGCAGTTTAACCCCCCCGGGGGGGGCGTACACAGATACGCAGTATTTT.

The V and J genes are TRBV7-3 and TRBJ1-5; no reliable D call. Between the trimmed V and J ends, which lost 3 bases and 1 base, there was a span of 4 bases. Germline V CDR1 and CDR2: SGHTA, FQGTGA. The CDR3 is made up of 13 amino acids. This chain's CDR3 is CASSLRSNQPQHF. CDR3 coding DNA: TGTGCCAGCAGCTTGAGGAGCAATCAGCCCCAGCATTTT.

The V gene is TRBV9, the J gene TRBJ2-3; TRBD2 agrees at 7 bases. Germline-derived CDR1 and CDR2 are SGDLS and YYNGEE. The CDR3 has 17 residues. V shed 0 bases and J 4 bases; nucleotides not matched to a gene: 11. The CDR3 here is CASSVDAAGRGADTQYF. The CDR3, as DNA: TGTGCCAGCAGCGTAGATGCGGCAGGGAGGGGTGCAGATACGCAGTATTTT.

The chain links TRBV11-2 to TRBJ2-1; D ambiguous. The CDR3 runs 12 residues. Germline loops: CDR1 SGHAT, CDR2 FQNNGV. The V end lost 1 base, the J end lost 11 bases, and 9 bases lay between the germline ends. CDR3 nucleotide sequence: TGTGCCAGCAGCTTAGTCTCCTTAAAGCAGTTCTTC. The encoded protein is CASSLVSLKQFF.

Only one count was recorded for this clone. CDR3 sequence (DNA): TGTGCCACCAGCAGAGACCCTCTACTAGCAGCCTCTAGCACAGATACGCAGTATTTT. It is translated as CATSRDPLLAASSTDTQYF. The rearrangement joins TRBV15 to TRBJ2-3; TRBD2 might be the D (6 bases). From germline, CDR1 is LNHNV and CDR2 YYDKDF (reference sequence). V lost 0 bases to trimming and J lost 0 bases, with 19 bases between them. The CDR3 sequence is 19 residues long.